This TCR beta chain was captured in a study of blood T cell repertoires in COVID-19. The overall study: From the United States, Italy and Spain came samples of acute and convalescent COVID-19. Sources were T cells, B-cell-depleted T cells, or PBMCs; the material itself was cDNA or gDNA.

The table lists this clone with a count of one. Enrollment of patients from Seattle took place during active infection, with longitudinal follow-up. CDR3 length equals 12 residues. V dropped 5 bases and J dropped 3 bases, with 8 bases sitting between them. Only in-frame clones appear in the TCRdb table, and some are missing; sequencing was by immunoSEQ multiplex PCR. The repertoire holds over 250,000 clones, less than 85% seen once, with about 1.6% in the top ten. The rearrangement joins TRBV12-3 or TRBV12-4 to TRBJ2-7; TRBD1 might be the D (5 bases). The receptor comes from a human donor with COVID-19, enrolled during active disease. The donor label of this sample is uncertain. Specimen: peripheral blood. The CDR3 DNA follows: TGTGCCAGCAGTGATGACAGCTACGAGCAGTACTTC. It codes for CASSDDSYEQYF.